This T cell receptor beta chain comes out of a study of T cell changes during pregnancy in multiple sclerosis. Per the germline V gene, CDR1 is MDHEN and CDR2 is SYDVKM. V dropped 6 bases and J dropped 6 bases, with 18 bases sitting between them. The CDR3 totals 15 residues. The repertoire was sequenced with immunoSEQ multiplex PCR; TCRdb's copy has only in-frame clones and lacks some. The sample lists roughly 51,000 clones, roughly 90% seen once, with 0.16% in the top ten. The source was CD4+ T cells from peripheral blood mononuclear cells, collected after pregnancy. This chain uses TRBV28 with TRBJ2-1; maybe TRBD2 (7 bases). The sequence was collected from a female donor in good health, enrolled as a control in a pregnancy study. This CDR3 reads CASRLGGAGFNEQFF. Here the CDR3 DNA reads TGTGCCAGCAGGCTAGGGGGGGCGGGCTTCAATGAGCAGTTCTTC.